One and the same sample provided the 18 T cell receptor beta chains below, sequenced in a study of human T cells and chemical hapten exposure. It was the library that attached unique molecular identifiers to individual cDNA molecules. TCRdb reprocessed the reads with MiXCR, giving one entry per CDR3 protein. The sample shows 120,000 or so distinct CDR3 sequences, around 8.5% of them seen only once. Unfractionated whole blood yielded the extracted total RNA. Sequenced material: whole blood. The receptors stem from a human donor in good health. Some clones in this sample may be carry-over from other donors' samples.

Ten or more counts support this clonotype. The J gene is TRBJ1-1, the V gene TRBV10-3, with no clear D. The CDR3 is 15 residues long. CDR1 is ENHRY, CDR2 SYGVKD, per germline. V was pared by 3 bases and J by 4 bases, with 15 bases between. CDR3: CAISEGQAYTTEAFF. In DNA form, the CDR3 reads TGTGCCATCAGTGAAGGGCAGGCTTATACCACTGAAGCTTTCTTT.

This clonotype was observed at least ten times. This chain links TRBV19 with TRBJ2-7; D might be TRBD2 (5 bases). The CDR3 loop spans 13 amino acids. Germline V gene data show CDR1 as LNHDA and CDR2 as SQIVND (reference sequence). Trimming took off 4 bases at V and 3 bases at J, with 10 bases between the two ends. CDR3 loop: CASSTLGGYEQYF. DNA for the CDR3: TGTGCCAGTAGTACCCTTGGAGGCTACGAGCAGTACTTC. Combining the CDR3 with reference TRBV19 and TRBJ2-7 gives the whole variable domain DGGITQSPKYLFRKEGQNVTLSCEQNLNHDAMYWYRQDPGQGLRLIYYSQIVNDFQKGDIAEGYSVSREKKESFPLTVTSAQKNPTAFYLCASSTLGGYEQYFGPGTRLTVT.

This clonotype was found many times. V and J are TRBV4-1 and TRBJ1-4; D unresolved. Trimming took off 0 bases at V and 8 bases at J, with 13 bases between the two ends. The length of the CDR3 is 15 residues. CDR1 is MGHRA and CDR2 is YSYEKL in the germline V gene. The DNA for the CDR3 is TGCGCCAGCAGCCAAGATCCGACCGAGAGAGAAAAACTGTTTTTT. Its protein is CASSQDPTEREKLFF.

This clonotype was picked up many times. The V and J genes are TRBV6-5 and TRBJ2-3, with 9 bases lining up with TRBD2. With V trimmed by 5 bases and J by 1 base, 10 bases remained unmatched. Germline CDR1 and CDR2: MNHEY and SVGAGI. This CDR3 comprises 17 residues. The CDR3 DNA is TGTGCCAGCAGTCCCGGAACCGCGGGAGGGGGCACAGATACGCAGTATTTT. It encodes CASSPGTAGGGTDTQYF.

This clonotype appeared many times. This chain joins TRBV3-1 and TRBJ1-1; D gene unclear. There are 13 residues in the CDR3. The V end lost 0 bases, the J end lost 10 bases, and 12 bases lay between the germline ends. CDR1 and CDR2 (germline): LGHDT, YNNKEL (reference sequence). The CDR3: CASSQESGYGAFF. CDR3 sequence (DNA): TGTGCCAGCAGCCAAGAATCGGGGTATGGAGCTTTCTTT.

V is TRBV4-2 and J is TRBJ1-2, with D tentatively TRBD1 (5 bases). The CDR3 is 15 residues long. V gave up 0 bases and J gave up 0 bases, with 8 bases separating them. CDR1 and CDR2 from the germline V gene are LGHNA and YNFKEQ. The CDR3 region is CASSQESGTNYGYTF. CDR3 DNA: TGTGCCAGCAGCCAAGAATCAGGGACTAACTATGGCTACACCTTC.

This clonotype was seen at least ten times. The V call is TRBV27, the J call TRBJ2-7, with D possibly being TRBD1 (5 bases). The V end was cut by 3 bases, the J end by 6 bases, with 18 bases between. Germline values: CDR1 MNHEY, CDR2 SMNVEV (reference sequence). This CDR3 region has 15 residues. As DNA, the CDR3 is TGTGCCAGCAGTTTCAACGTCAAGCAGGGTCTCGAGCAGTACTTC. Protein sequence: CASSFNVKQGLEQYF.

This clonotype was seen a few times. J is TRBJ1-1 and V is TRBV14, with a weak D call TRBD1 (5 bases). Germline V gives CDR1 SGHDN, CDR2 FVKESK. V was cut by 4 bases and J by 0 bases, with 18 bases left in between. The CDR3 runs to 17 residues. The CDR3 loop reads CASSPEGMAGMNTEAFF. DNA for the CDR3: TGTGCCAGCAGCCCAGAGGGTATGGCAGGGATGAACACTGAAGCTTTCTTT.

In its sample, this clonotype was seen a few times. The chain uses TRBV15 and TRBJ2-1; 9 bases agree with TRBD2. CDR1 and CDR2 from the germline V gene are LNHNV and YYDKDF (reference sequence). The CDR3 covers 16 residues. Trimming at V came to 5 bases and at J to 8 bases, leaving 13 bases not matched to a gene. The CDR3 DNA is TGTGCCACCAGCCAGAGAAGTTTGCGGGAGGGGTATGAGCAGTTCTTC. Protein: CATSQRSLREGYEQFF.

This clonotype occurred many times. The chain links TRBV7-2 to TRBJ1-1, with 7 nucleotides matching TRBD1. Germline-derived CDR1 and CDR2 are SGHTA and FQGNSA. This CDR3 has 15 residues. V lost 5 bases to trimming and J lost 0 bases; unmatched junction nucleotides: 6. The CDR3 region is CASSAETGLNTEAFF. CDR3 bases: TGTGCCAGCAGCGCCGAGACAGGGTTGAACACTGAAGCTTTCTTT.

About this clonotype: Relative to the germline gene, one junction end is altered; a read error may explain this. The chain employs TRBV7-9 and TRBJ1-4, with D hard to call. The CDR3 has 15 residues. Germline lookup yields CDR1 SEHNR and CDR2 FQNEAQ (reference sequence). CDR3 amino acids: CASSLHRSTNEKLFF. The CDR3 nucleotides are TGTGCCAGTAGCTTGCACAGATCAACTAATGAAAAACTGTTTTTT.

At least ten counts were recorded for this clonotype. The chain has TRBV7-2 and TRBJ1-1; no definite D call. V was pared by 6 bases and J by 2 bases, with 13 bases between. From germline, CDR1 is SGHTA and CDR2 FQGNSA. The CDR3 consists of 14 residues. CDR3: CASRSGNTNTEAFF. The CDR3 DNA follows: TGTGCCAGCAGATCGGGAAACACTAACACTGAAGCTTTCTTT. Complete variable domain (other parts from reference TRBV7-2 and TRBJ1-1): GAGVSQSPSNKVTEKGKDVELRCDPISGHTALYWYRQSLGQGLEFLIYFQGNSAPDKSGLPSDRFSAERTGGSVSTLTIQRTQQEDSAVYLCASRSGNTNTEAFFGQGTRLTVV.

The rearrangement joins TRBV29-1 to TRBJ1-1, with D possibly being TRBD1 (6 bases). CDR3 size: 12 residues. Germline loops: CDR1 SQVTM, CDR2 ANQGSEA. Trimming stripped 4 bases from V and 2 bases from J, with 8 bases between. CDR3 region: CSVVQGNTEAFF. CDR3 nucleotide sequence: TGCAGCGTTGTACAGGGCAACACTGAAGCTTTCTTT.

In this sample, this clonotype turned up many times. This chain connects TRBV4-2 to TRBJ2-1, with 16 positions matching TRBD2. The CDR3 length is 16 residues. Germline CDR1 reads LGHNA; CDR2 reads YNFKEQ. V was clipped by 3 bases and J by 8 bases; unmatched bases: 4. CDR3 region: CASSHGTSGGVHEQFF. The CDR3, as DNA: TGTGCCAGCAGCCACGGGACTAGCGGGGGGGTGCATGAGCAGTTCTTC.

The CDR3 protein is CASSLNPSGGGTDTQYF. As DNA, the CDR3 is TGTGCCAGCAGCCTAAACCCATCAGGCGGGGGCACAGATACGCAGTATTTT. The V call is TRBV7-8, the J call TRBJ2-3, with a tentative D call TRBD2 (6 bases). Germline CDR1 and CDR2: SGHVS and FQNEAQ. This CDR3 contains 17 residues. V shed 5 bases and J shed 1 base, with 19 bases lying between them.

The chain couples TRBV7-2 to TRBJ2-1; unclear D gene. Trimming cost V 2 bases and J 9 bases, with 11 bases left between them. The CDR3 runs to 13 residues. Germline-derived CDR1 and CDR2 are SGHTA and FQGNSA. The CDR3 reads CASSLSPPGEQFF. The CDR3 nucleotides are TGTGCCAGCAGCTTAAGCCCCCCGGGTGAGCAGTTCTTC.

In its sample, this clonotype was seen many times. The V and J genes are TRBV13 and TRBJ2-7; 10 nucleotides agree with TRBD2. Losses at the gene ends were 5 bases for V and 3 bases for J; bases not matched to a gene: 4. Germline V gives CDR1 PRHDT, CDR2 FYEKMQ (reference sequence). The CDR3 is made up of 14 amino acids. The CDR3 coding sequence is TGTGCCAGCAGCCGGGGACTAGCGAGCTACGAGCAGTACTTC. Its translation is CASSRGLASYEQYF. The full variable domain, with the rest looked up from reference TRBV13 and TRBJ2-7, is AAGVIQSPRHLIKEKRETATLKCYPIPRHDTVYWYQQGPGQDPQFLISFYEKMQSDKGSIPDRFSAQQFSDYHSELNMSSLELGDSALYFCASSRGLASYEQYFGPGTRLTVT.

The chain joins TRBV9 to TRBJ2-3; 10 bases fit TRBD2. CDR1 and CDR2 (germline): SGDLS, YYNGEE. There are 17 residues in the CDR3. The J segment lost 5 bases and the V segment lost 3 bases, leaving 12 bases of the junction unmatched. In DNA, the CDR3 is TGTGCCAGCAGCGCCGGCCGTCAGCGGGAGGGTCAAGATACGCAGTATTTT. It yields the protein CASSAGRQREGQDTQYF.